A selection of T cell receptor beta chains follows, all from one sample in a study of cytomegalovirus exposure and HLA in healthy donors. TCRdb keeps only in-frame clones here, not all; method: immunoSEQ multiplex PCR. The top ten hold 4.5% to 5% of the sample, which has around 150,000 clones, more than 65% seen once. What was sequenced was PBMCs. Every receptor here comes from a man between 18 and 35 years old in good health and CMV-seropositive. CDR3s include the opening cysteine and the closing phenylalanine or tryptophan. A D gene is named only where the DNA matches it firmly. Clone sizes are given selectively: once, few, many, or a class where the clone is expanded.

J gene: TRBJ2-1; CDR3 length: 15; clone size: many; D gene: -; V gene: TRBV5-1; CDR3 protein: CASSPGLPSAGEQFF; CDR3 DNA: TGCGCCAGCAGCCCAGGACTACCATCAGCCGGTGAGCAGTTCTTC
J gene: TRBJ1-1; CDR3 length: 14; clone size: -; D gene: -; V gene: TRBV5-6; CDR3 protein: CASSWGLGHHEAFF; CDR3 DNA: TGTGCCAGCAGTTGGGGTCTAGGACACCATGAAGCTTTCTTT
J gene: TRBJ1-3; CDR3 length: 13; clone size: once; D gene: TRBD1; V gene: TRBV29-1; CDR3 protein: CSVETGTGNTIYF; CDR3 DNA: TGCAGCGTTGAGACAGGGACTGGAAACACCATATATTTT
J gene: TRBJ1-2; CDR3 length: 14; clone size: -; D gene: -; V gene: TRBV15; CDR3 protein: CATSREVNSNGYTF; CDR3 DNA: TGTGCCACCAGCAGAGAGGTAAACAGTAATGGCTACACCTTC
J gene: TRBJ2-1; CDR3 length: 19; clone size: few; D gene: TRBD2; V gene: TRBV10-3; CDR3 protein: CAISPRSPSGGVAYNEQFF; CDR3 DNA: TGTGCCATCAGTCCAAGAAGCCCCAGCGGGGGGGTCGCCTACAATGAGCAGTTCTTC
J gene: TRBJ2-1; CDR3 length: 17; clone size: -; D gene: TRBD2; V gene: TRBV4-1; CDR3 protein: CASSPQGLADSYNEQFF; CDR3 DNA: TGCGCCAGCAGCCCTCAAGGACTAGCGGATTCTTACAATGAGCAGTTCTTC
J gene: TRBJ1-5; CDR3 length: 15; clone size: -; D gene: -; V gene: TRBV28; CDR3 protein: CASSLPGEINQPQHF; CDR3 DNA: TGTGCCAGCAGTTTACCAGGGGAAATCAATCAGCCCCAGCATTTT
J gene: TRBJ2-2; CDR3 length: 14; clone size: -; D gene: -; V gene: TRBV5-1; CDR3 protein: CASRRPGSGGELFF; CDR3 DNA: TGCGCCAGCAGAAGGCCGGGAAGCGGCGGGGAGCTGTTTTTT
J gene: TRBJ1-2; CDR3 length: 12; clone size: -; D gene: -; V gene: TRBV28; CDR3 protein: CASRTGGYGYTF; CDR3 DNA: TGTGCCAGCAGGACCGGGGGCTATGGCTACACCTTC
J gene: TRBJ1-5; CDR3 length: 17; clone size: once; D gene: TRBD1; V gene: TRBV9; CDR3 protein: CASSAGTGDRSNQPQHF; CDR3 DNA: TGTGCCAGCAGCGCCGGGACAGGGGACAGGAGCAATCAGCCCCAGCATTTT
J gene: TRBJ1-1; CDR3 length: 14; clone size: -; D gene: -; V gene: TRBV11-2; CDR3 protein: CASSAYRDTYEAFF; CDR3 DNA: TGTGCCAGCAGCGCATACCGGGACACTTATGAAGCTTTCTTT
J gene: TRBJ1-5; CDR3 length: 14; clone size: -; D gene: -; V gene: TRBV7-9; CDR3 protein: CASSPPNALQPQHF; CDR3 DNA: TGTGCCAGCAGCCCTCCGAACGCGCTTCAGCCCCAGCATTTT
J gene: TRBJ2-3; CDR3 length: 14; clone size: -; D gene: -; V gene: TRBV4-1; CDR3 protein: CASSQGGDISTQYF; CDR3 DNA: TGCGCCAGCAGCCAGGGGGGAGACATTTCTACGCAGTATTTT
J gene: TRBJ1-1; CDR3 length: 12; clone size: -; D gene: -; V gene: TRBV6-5; CDR3 protein: CASSYGGTEAFF; CDR3 DNA: TGTGCCAGCAGTTACGGGGGGACTGAAGCTTTCTTT
J gene: TRBJ1-5; CDR3 length: 13; clone size: -; D gene: TRBD1; V gene: TRBV6-5; CDR3 protein: CATRGGSNQPQHF; CDR3 DNA: TGTGCCACCAGGGGGGGATCCAATCAGCCCCAGCATTTT
J gene: TRBJ1-1; CDR3 length: 16; clone size: -; D gene: TRBD1; V gene: TRBV7-6; CDR3 protein: CASSGRQGARDTEAFF; CDR3 DNA: TGTGCCAGCAGCGGACGACAGGGGGCGAGAGACACTGAAGCTTTCTTT
J gene: TRBJ2-2; CDR3 length: 14; clone size: -; D gene: TRBD2; V gene: TRBV6-1; CDR3 protein: CASKGLAVTGELFF; CDR3 DNA: TGTGCCAGCAAAGGACTAGCGGTCACCGGGGAGCTGTTTTTT
J gene: TRBJ1-5; CDR3 length: 13; clone size: few; D gene: -; V gene: TRBV15; CDR3 protein: CATSSQYNQPQHF; CDR3 DNA: TGTGCCACCAGCTCCCAGTACAATCAGCCCCAGCATTTT
J gene: TRBJ2-3; CDR3 length: 17; clone size: -; D gene: TRBD2; V gene: TRBV7-3; CDR3 protein: CASSLTSVAGVQDTQYF; CDR3 DNA: TGTGCCAGCAGCTTAACTTCGGTAGCGGGGGTTCAAGATACGCAGTATTTT
J gene: TRBJ1-1; CDR3 length: 11; clone size: few; D gene: -; V gene: TRBV5-5; CDR3 protein: CASGGDTEAFF; CDR3 DNA: TGTGCCAGCGGGGGCGACACTGAAGCTTTCTTT
J gene: TRBJ1-1; CDR3 length: 12; clone size: once; D gene: -; V gene: TRBV29-1; CDR3 protein: CSGGQRDTEAFF; CDR3 DNA: TGCAGCGGAGGACAGAGGGACACTGAAGCTTTCTTT
J gene: TRBJ2-1; CDR3 length: 18; clone size: -; D gene: -; V gene: TRBV7-9; CDR3 protein: CASSTLQGGRGSYNEQFF; CDR3 DNA: TGTGCCAGCAGCACTCTACAGGGTGGTCGGGGCTCCTACAATGAGCAGTTCTTC
J gene: TRBJ2-5; CDR3 length: 16; clone size: -; D gene: TRBD1; V gene: TRBV27; CDR3 protein: CASSLLTGGLIETQYF; CDR3 DNA: TGTGCCAGCAGTTTACTGACAGGGGGCCTCATAGAGACCCAGTACTTC
J gene: TRBJ2-2; CDR3 length: 16; clone size: -; D gene: -; V gene: TRBV5-4; CDR3 protein: CASSLAETGNTGELFF; CDR3 DNA: TGTGCCAGCAGCTTGGCCGAGACAGGAAACACCGGGGAGCTGTTTTTT
J gene: TRBJ1-2; CDR3 length: 14; clone size: -; D gene: -; V gene: TRBV6-5; CDR3 protein: CASSSRTANYGYTF; CDR3 DNA: TGTGCCAGCAGTTCCCGGACAGCTAACTATGGCTACACCTTC
J gene: TRBJ2-1; CDR3 length: 12; clone size: few; D gene: TRBD2; V gene: TRBV19; CDR3 protein: CASNRGGDEQFF; CDR3 DNA: TGTGCCAGTAATCGGGGGGGGGATGAGCAGTTCTTC
J gene: TRBJ2-2; CDR3 length: 18; clone size: -; D gene: -; V gene: TRBV11-3; CDR3 protein: CASSLGMGAQAGTGELFF; CDR3 DNA: TGTGCCAGCAGCCTAGGGATGGGGGCGCAGGCAGGAACCGGGGAGCTGTTTTTT
J gene: TRBJ1-2; CDR3 length: 15; clone size: -; D gene: -; V gene: TRBV9; CDR3 protein: CASSLSPYGNDGYTF; CDR3 DNA: TGTGCCAGCAGCCTTAGCCCCTACGGGAATGATGGCTACACCTTC
J gene: TRBJ2-1; CDR3 length: 13; clone size: few; D gene: TRBD2; V gene: TRBV7-9; CDR3 protein: CASSSTSGVEQFF; CDR3 DNA: TGTGCCAGCAGCTCGACTAGCGGGGTAGAGCAGTTCTTC
J gene: TRBJ2-2; CDR3 length: 14; clone size: -; D gene: TRBD1; V gene: TRBV19; CDR3 protein: CASSTTGQTGELFF; CDR3 DNA: TGTGCCAGTAGTACCACGGGACAGACCGGGGAGCTGTTTTTT
J gene: TRBJ1-1; CDR3 length: 15; clone size: -; D gene: -; V gene: TRBV27; CDR3 protein: CASKTAVGVNTEAFF; CDR3 DNA: TGTGCCAGCAAGACCGCGGTCGGGGTGAACACTGAAGCTTTCTTT
J gene: TRBJ2-5; CDR3 length: 14; clone size: -; D gene: -; V gene: TRBV7-2; CDR3 protein: CASSLAGQGETQYF; CDR3 DNA: TGTGCCAGCAGCTTAGCGGGCCAGGGCGAGACCCAGTACTTC
J gene: TRBJ1-2; CDR3 length: 12; clone size: -; D gene: -; V gene: TRBV6-1; CDR3 protein: CASSKDWDGYTF; CDR3 DNA: TGTGCCAGCAGTAAGGACTGGGATGGCTACACCTTC